These 20 T cell receptor beta chains originate from one sample sequenced in a study of PD-1 blockade in classical Hodgkin lymphoma. Libraries were prepared by immunoSEQ multiplex PCR; TCRdb keeps only in-frame clonotypes and omits some of them. Counted here are approximately 57,000 clones, approximately 90% occurring once; the ten biggest clones make up about 9.4%. All patients relapsed after autologous stem cell transplantation, and brentuximab vedotin exposure varied. The sample in question was peripheral blood mononuclear cells (PBMCs), obtained before the second cycle of nivolumab. Receptor source: a human donor with classical Hodgkin lymphoma.

The chain couples TRBV9 to TRBJ1-2; possibly TRBD1 for D (5 bases). Germline V gene data show CDR1 as SGDLS and CDR2 as YYNGEE. The CDR3 runs to 15 residues. The V end was cut by 2 bases, the J end by 8 bases, with 19 bases between. The CDR3 coding sequence is TGTGCCAGCAGCGTCGACTACAGGACCCCCGAGGGCTACACCTTC. Its protein product is CASSVDYRTPEGYTF.

V is TRBV28 and J is TRBJ2-5, with D perhaps matching TRBD2 (6 bases). V lost 3 bases and J 5 bases, leaving 13 bases between the germline ends. CDR1 is MDHEN and CDR2 is SYDVKM in the germline V gene. CDR3 length: 14 residues. The CDR3 coding sequence is TGTGCCAGCAGTTTGGGACTCCCCCGGGAGACCCAGTACTTC. Translated: CASSLGLPRETQYF.

The CDR3 bases are TGCACCAGCAGCCATGTCCCCCCAAGGGGCCCCGGTGATACGCAGTATTTT. It is translated as CTSSHVPPRGPGDTQYF. This sequence joins TRBV1 and TRBJ2-3; the table's D call, TRBD1, was not checked against the DNA. TRBV1 is a known pseudogene. The CDR3 consists of 17 residues.

V gene TRBV7-2 combines with J gene TRBJ1-2; tentative D call: TRBD1 (5 bases). Germline-derived CDR1 and CDR2 are SGHTA and FQGNSA. The CDR3 is made up of 13 amino acids. The V end lost 1 base, the J end lost 2 bases, and 5 bases lay between the germline ends. The CDR3, as DNA: TGTGCCAGCAGCTTAGGACAGAACTATGGCTACACCTTC. Translated: CASSLGQNYGYTF.

The V call is TRBV5-5, the J call TRBJ1-2; no reliable D call. The CDR3 spans 15 residues. Germline V gene sequence: CDR1 SGHKS, CDR2 YYEKEE (reference sequence). V was cut by 1 base and J by 4 bases, with 14 bases left in between. Here the CDR3 reads CASSLYIGEIYGYTF. CDR3 DNA: TGTGCCAGCAGCTTGTACATCGGCGAGATCTATGGCTACACCTTC.

The chain combines TRBV9 with TRBJ2-2; no reliable D call. Trimming stripped 4 bases from V and 5 bases from J, with 9 bases between. CDR3 length: 13 amino acids. Germline V gene lookup returns CDR1 SGDLS and CDR2 YYNGEE. CDR3 coding DNA: TGTGCCAGCAGCCCAACGATAACCGGGGAGCTGTTTTTT. Its translation: CASSPTITGELFF.

The chain uses TRBV13 and TRBJ1-4, with D hard to call. V lost 4 bases and J lost 8, with 14 bases in between. Germline loops: CDR1 PRHDT, CDR2 FYEKMQ (reference sequence). The CDR3 covers 14 residues. The chain's CDR3 is CASSSPRQEEKLFF. The CDR3 DNA follows: TGTGCCAGCAGCTCCCCCCGGCAAGAAGAAAAACTGTTTTTT.

The table lists this clone with a count of one. The V call is TRBV4-2, the J call TRBJ2-6; D is uncertain. The V end was cut by 1 base, the J end by 2 bases, with 6 bases between. In germline, CDR1 is LGHNA, CDR2 YNFKEQ. The CDR3 is made up of 15 amino acids. The CDR3 loop reads CASSQVGPGANVLTF. The DNA of the CDR3 is TGTGCCAGCAGCCAAGTCGGCCCTGGGGCCAACGTCCTGACTTTC.

J is TRBJ2-3 and V is TRBV13, with D perhaps TRBD2 (6 bases). V lost 7 bases and J lost 4, with 12 bases in between. The CDR3 totals 13 residues. Germline assignment: CDR1 PRHDT and CDR2 FYEKMQ (reference sequence). CDR3 residues: CASTPGGPDTQYF. In DNA, the CDR3 is TGTGCCAGCACCCCCGGAGGGCCAGATACGCAGTATTTT.

The V gene is TRBV9, the J gene TRBJ2-7; 8 bases align to TRBD2. Germline V gene lookup returns CDR1 SGDLS and CDR2 YYNGEE. The CDR3 has 15 residues. The V segment lost 5 bases and the J segment 0 bases; nucleotides outside the gene matches: 7. Written as DNA, the CDR3 is TGTGCCAGCAGTGCCGGGGGGGCCAGCTCCTACGAGCAGTACTTC. Translation gives CASSAGGASSYEQYF.

CDR3 nucleotides: TGCGCCAGCAGCTCCCCAGGGGTAGGGGAAGAGACCCAGTACTTC. The encoded protein is CASSSPGVGEETQYF. The rearrangement joins TRBV5-1 to TRBJ2-5, with TRBD1 as a possible D gene (6 bases). Germline V gives CDR1 SGHRS, CDR2 YFSETQ. This CDR3 comprises 15 residues. V was shortened by 3 bases and J by 3 bases, with 15 bases between the two germline ends.

The chain carries TRBV6-5 and TRBJ2-7; TRBD2 agrees at 7 bases. The CDR3 consists of 16 residues. V was pared by 0 bases and J by 2 bases, with 7 bases of the junction left unmatched. Looked up from germline, CDR1 is MNHEY and CDR2 is SVGAGI. CDR3 sequence reads: CASSYSAGVPPYEQYF. In DNA form, the CDR3 reads TGTGCCAGCAGTTACTCTGCGGGGGTCCCTCCCTACGAGCAGTACTTC.

The rearrangement uses TRBV9 and TRBJ1-2; TRBD1 agrees at 7 bases. In germline, CDR1 is SGDLS, CDR2 YYNGEE. Trimming at V came to 0 bases and at J to 9 bases, leaving 8 bases not matched to a gene. The CDR3 extends over 14 amino acids. For the CDR3, the DNA is TGTGCCAGCAGCGTAGCCCTGACAGGGCCCCGCTACACCTTC. Protein sequence: CASSVALTGPRYTF.

J is TRBJ1-1 and V is TRBV4-2; 11 bases match TRBD1. Trimming cost V 4 bases and J 10 bases; bases outside gene matches: 5. CDR3 length: 13 amino acids. CDR1 and CDR2 (germline): LGHNA, YNFKEQ. CDR3 nucleotides: TGTGCCAGCAGCCGGGACAGGGGGGGCTTAGCTTTCTTT. Its translation: CASSRDRGGLAFF.

This rearrangement joins TRBV7-9 to TRBJ1-4; D ambiguous. CDR1 and CDR2 (germline): SEHNR, FQNEAQ (reference sequence). There are 15 residues in the CDR3. V lost 1 base and J 10 bases, leaving 16 bases between the germline ends. In nucleotides, the CDR3 is TGTGCCAGCAGCTTAGGGGTTATCGGGTATGGAAAACTGTTTTTT. As protein: CASSLGVIGYGKLFF.

CDR3 protein: CASRSDYNEQFF. CDR3 bases: TGTGCCAGTAGATCTGACTACAATGAGCAGTTCTTC. This sequence joins TRBV19 and TRBJ2-1; D is unclear. Trimming removed 6 bases at V and 3 bases at J, with 6 bases between. The CDR3 has 12 residues. CDR1 is LNHDA, CDR2 SQIVND, per germline (reference sequence). Filled out from reference TRBV19 and TRBJ2-1, the complete variable domain reads DGGITQSPKYLFRKEGQNVTLSCEQNLNHDAMYWYRQDPGQGLRLIYYSQIVNDFQKGDIAEGYSVSREKKESFPLTVTSAQKNPTAFYLCASRSDYNEQFFGPGTRLTVL.

The chain links TRBV5-8 to TRBJ2-7; TRBD1 matches 7 bases. With 4 bases clipped from V and 8 bases from J, the junction kept 6 bases outside the gene matches. Germline CDR1 is SGHTS and CDR2 is YDEGEE. The CDR3 is made up of 12 amino acids. The CDR3 bases are TGTGCCAGCAGCACGACAGGGTACAAGCAGTACTTC. Translating gives CASSTTGYKQYF.

This chain links TRBV15 with TRBJ1-4, with TRBD1 as a possible D gene (5 bases). The germline V and J ends were trimmed by 1 base and 4 bases, with 13 bases remaining between them. This CDR3 spans 16 amino acids. Germline V gene data show CDR1 as LNHNV and CDR2 as YYDKDF (reference sequence). CDR3 loop: CATSRALQAFNEKLFF. The CDR3 DNA follows: TGTGCCACCAGCAGAGCCCTACAGGCCTTTAATGAAAAACTGTTTTTT.

This chain joins TRBV27 and TRBJ2-1; D uncertain. The CDR3 runs 14 residues. V was cut by 3 bases and J by 7 bases, with 13 bases left in between. Germline CDR1 MNHEY, CDR2 SMNVEV (reference sequence). For the CDR3, the DNA is TGTGCCAGCAGTTTTCGGGTAAAGGAGAATGAGCAGTTCTTC. Protein product: CASSFRVKENEQFF.

V usage is TRBV5-4 and J usage is TRBJ2-3; TRBD1 aligns across 11 bases. J was trimmed by 5 bases and V by 1 base; bases with no gene match: 6. The CDR3 sequence is 16 residues long. CDR1 and CDR2 from the germline V gene are SGHNT and YYREEE (reference sequence). The CDR3 region is CASSLRTGGVQDTQYF. Written as DNA, the CDR3 is TGTGCCAGCAGCTTGAGGACAGGGGGCGTTCAAGATACGCAGTATTTT.